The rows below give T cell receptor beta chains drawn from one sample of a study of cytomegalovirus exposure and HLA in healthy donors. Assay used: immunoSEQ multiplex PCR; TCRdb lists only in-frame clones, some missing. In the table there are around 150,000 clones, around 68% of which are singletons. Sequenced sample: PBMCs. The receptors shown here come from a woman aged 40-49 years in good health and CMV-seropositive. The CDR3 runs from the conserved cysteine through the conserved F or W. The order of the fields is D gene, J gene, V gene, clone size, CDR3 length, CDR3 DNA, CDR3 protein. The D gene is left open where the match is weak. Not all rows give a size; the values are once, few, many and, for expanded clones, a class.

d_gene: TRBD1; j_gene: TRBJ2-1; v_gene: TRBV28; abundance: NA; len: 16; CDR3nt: TGTGCCAGCAGTTTGAATACGGGACAGGCGGGATATGGGCAGTTCTTC; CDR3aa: CASSLNTGQAGYGQFF
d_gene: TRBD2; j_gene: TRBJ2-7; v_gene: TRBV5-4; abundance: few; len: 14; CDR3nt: TGTGCCAGCACCTTAGCGGGGGGCCCCTACGAGCAGTACTTC; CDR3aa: CASTLAGGPYEQYF
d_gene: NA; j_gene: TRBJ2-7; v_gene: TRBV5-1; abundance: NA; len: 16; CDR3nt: TGCGCCAGCAGCTGGGGGATGTCCGGACAGACCCAGGAGCAGTACTTC; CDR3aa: CASSWGMSGQTQEQYF
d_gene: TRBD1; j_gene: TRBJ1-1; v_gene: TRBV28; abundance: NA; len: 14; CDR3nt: TGTGCCAGCAGTACACAGGGGCGAGGCACTGAAGCTTTCTTT; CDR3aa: CASSTQGRGTEAFF
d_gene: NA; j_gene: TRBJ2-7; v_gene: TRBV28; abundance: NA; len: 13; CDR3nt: TGTGCCAGCAGTTCTGAACGGGCCTACGAGCAGTACTTC; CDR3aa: CASSSERAYEQYF
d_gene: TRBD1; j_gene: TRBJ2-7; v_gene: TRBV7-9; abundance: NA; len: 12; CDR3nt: TGTGCCAGCAGCCAAGGGGGCGACGAGCAGTACTTC; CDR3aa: CASSQGGDEQYF
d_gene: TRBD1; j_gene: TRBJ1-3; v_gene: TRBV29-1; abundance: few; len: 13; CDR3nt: TGCAGCGTTGGACAGGGCTCTGGAAACACCATATATTTT; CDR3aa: CSVGQGSGNTIYF
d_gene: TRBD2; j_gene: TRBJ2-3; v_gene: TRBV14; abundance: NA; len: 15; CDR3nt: TGTGCCAGCAGCCCCTCTGGACTAGACCCAGATACGCAGTATTTT; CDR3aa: CASSPSGLDPDTQYF
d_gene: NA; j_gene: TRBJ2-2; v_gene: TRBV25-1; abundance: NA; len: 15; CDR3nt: TGTGCCAGCAGTCCTCGGGACTCATACACCGGGGAGCTGTTTTTT; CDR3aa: CASSPRDSYTGELFF
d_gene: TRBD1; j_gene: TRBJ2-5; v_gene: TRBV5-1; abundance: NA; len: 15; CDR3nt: TGCGCCAGCAGCTTCGACAGGGGGAACCAAGAGACCCAGTACTTC; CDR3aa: CASSFDRGNQETQYF
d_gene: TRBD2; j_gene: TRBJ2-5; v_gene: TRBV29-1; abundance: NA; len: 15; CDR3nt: TGCAGCGTCAGTGGCCTAGCGGGAGAACTAGAGACCCAGTACTTC; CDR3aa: CSVSGLAGELETQYF
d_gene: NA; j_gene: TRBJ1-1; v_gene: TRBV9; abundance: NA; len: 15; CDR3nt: TGTGCCAGCAGCGTAGAGGGCAGGGAGGGCACTGAAGCTTTCTTT; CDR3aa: CASSVEGREGTEAFF
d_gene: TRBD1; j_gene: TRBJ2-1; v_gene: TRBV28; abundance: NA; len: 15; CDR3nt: TGTGCCAGCAGTTTACGAGGGGGCAGTCGAAATGAGCAGTTCTTC; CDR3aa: CASSLRGGSRNEQFF
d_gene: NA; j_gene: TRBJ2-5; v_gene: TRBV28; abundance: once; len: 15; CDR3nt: TGTGCCAGCAGTTTGGCGACAGGCTCTCAAGAGACCCAGTACTTC; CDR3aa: CASSLATGSQETQYF
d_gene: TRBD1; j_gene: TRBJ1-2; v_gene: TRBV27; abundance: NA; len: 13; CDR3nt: TGTGCCGGCAGCCAGGGACAGAGGTATGGCTACACCTTC; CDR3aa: CAGSQGQRYGYTF
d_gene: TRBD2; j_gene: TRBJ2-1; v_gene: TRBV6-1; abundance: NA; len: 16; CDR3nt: TGTGCCAGCAGTGAAGAGCCTAGCGGGATATGGAATGAGCAGTTCTTC; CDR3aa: CASSEEPSGIWNEQFF
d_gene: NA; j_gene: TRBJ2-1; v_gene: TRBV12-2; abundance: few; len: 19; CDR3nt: TGTGCAAGTCGCCCAAAGTTTTGTTTGGGGACAGCGCTCAATATTGAGCAGTTCTTC; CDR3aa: CASRPKFCLGTALNIEQFF
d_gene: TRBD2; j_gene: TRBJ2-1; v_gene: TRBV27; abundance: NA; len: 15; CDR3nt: TGTGCCAGCAGTACTAGCGGGGGCCGGTACAATGAGCAGTTCTTC; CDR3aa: CASSTSGGRYNEQFF
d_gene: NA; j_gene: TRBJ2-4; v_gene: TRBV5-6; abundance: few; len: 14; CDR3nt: TGTGCCAGCAGCTTGGGAGGGTGGGAAAACATTCAGTACTTC; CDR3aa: CASSLGGWENIQYF
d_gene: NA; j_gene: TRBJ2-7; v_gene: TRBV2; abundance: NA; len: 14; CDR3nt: TGTGCCAGCTTAAAAAATAGCGGAACCTACGAGCAGTACTTC; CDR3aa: CASLKNSGTYEQYF
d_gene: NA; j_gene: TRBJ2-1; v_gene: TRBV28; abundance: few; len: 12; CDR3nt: TGTGCCAGCAGGTTGGGGGCGAATGAGCAGTTCTTC; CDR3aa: CASRLGANEQFF
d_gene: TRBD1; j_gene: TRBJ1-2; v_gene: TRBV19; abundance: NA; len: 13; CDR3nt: TGTGCCAGTACGGACAGGGCGAGCTATGGCTACACCTTC; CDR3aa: CASTDRASYGYTF
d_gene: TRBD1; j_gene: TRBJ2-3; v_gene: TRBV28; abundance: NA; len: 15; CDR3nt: TGTGCCAGCAGTCCCTCAGGGGGCCGAGCAGATACGCAGTATTTT; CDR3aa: CASSPSGGRADTQYF
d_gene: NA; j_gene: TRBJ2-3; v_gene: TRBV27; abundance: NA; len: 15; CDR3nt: TGTGCCAGCAGGGGAAGGGGGTTGGGGACAGATACGCAGTATTTT; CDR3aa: CASRGRGLGTDTQYF
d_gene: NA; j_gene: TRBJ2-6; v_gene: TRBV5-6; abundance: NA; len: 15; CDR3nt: TGTGCCAGCTACGGACTCGACTCTGGGGCCAACGTCCTGACTTTC; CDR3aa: CASYGLDSGANVLTF
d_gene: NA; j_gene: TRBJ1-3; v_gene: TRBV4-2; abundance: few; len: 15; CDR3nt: TGTGCCAGCAGCCAGGAGGGAGGGGCTGGAAACACCATATATTTT; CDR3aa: CASSQEGGAGNTIYF
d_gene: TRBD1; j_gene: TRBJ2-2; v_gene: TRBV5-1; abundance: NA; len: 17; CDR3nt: TGCGCCAGCAGCGGGACAAACAGGGGGACGCACACCGGGGAGCTGTTTTTT; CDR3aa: CASSGTNRGTHTGELFF
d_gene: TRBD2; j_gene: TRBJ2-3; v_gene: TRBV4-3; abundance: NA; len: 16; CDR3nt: TGCGCCAGCAGCCAGAACCCCGGGACTATGGGGGATACGCAGTATTTT; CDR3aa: CASSQNPGTMGDTQYF
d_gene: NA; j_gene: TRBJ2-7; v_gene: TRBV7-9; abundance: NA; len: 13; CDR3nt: TGTGCCAGCAGCTCCGTCGCCCCCAGGGAGCAGTACTTC; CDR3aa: CASSSVAPREQYF